The 21 T cell receptor beta chains presented below share a single source sample, sequenced in a study of neurological immune-mediated disorders. Each CDR3 protein gets one entry after TCRdb re-called the 5' RACE reads with MiXCR. The table records some 29,000 distinct CDR3 sequences, around 6.3% of them present only once. Sequencing was performed on PBMCs. The origin of the receptors is a woman in her forties or fifties in good health.

This clonotype has a count of ten or more. The chain combines TRBV7-2 with TRBJ2-1; 9 bases are a match to TRBD2. The germline CDR1 and CDR2 sequences are SGHTA and FQGNSA. The CDR3 sequence is 16 residues long. V was clipped by 5 bases and J by 7 bases; unmatched bases: 12. The CDR3 reads CASSPSPGSGGNEQFF. CDR3 DNA: TGTGCCAGCAGCCCATCACCTGGTAGCGGGGGTAATGAGCAGTTCTTC.

This clonotype was picked up many times. The V and J genes are TRBV20-1 and TRBJ2-5; D may be TRBD2 (6 bases). V lost 0 bases, J lost 0 bases, and 17 bases lay in between. The CDR3 has 17 amino acids. The germline CDR1 and CDR2 sequences are DFQATT and SNEGSKA (reference sequence). This chain's CDR3 is CSARDPMLWEDQETQYF. For the CDR3, the DNA is TGCAGTGCTAGAGACCCCATGTTGTGGGAGGACCAAGAGACCCAGTACTTC.

This clonotype was picked up many times. The J gene is TRBJ2-1, the V gene TRBV15; D uncertain. Looked up from germline, CDR1 is LNHNV and CDR2 is YYDKDF (reference sequence). CDR3 size: 16 residues. V was pared by 5 bases and J by 3 bases, with 17 bases between. The CDR3 region is CATSDTLRDVYNEQFF. As DNA, the CDR3 is TGTGCCACCAGCGATACCCTTCGCGACGTCTACAATGAGCAGTTCTTC.

At least ten counts were recorded for this clonotype. This rearrangement joins TRBV6-5 to TRBJ2-7; unclear D gene. This CDR3 has 18 amino acids. Germline CDR1 and CDR2: MNHEY and SVGAGI. V dropped 2 bases and J dropped 4 bases, with 24 bases sitting between them. CDR3 protein: CASSYTYPGGATLYEQYF. The CDR3 DNA reads TGTGCCAGCAGTTACACTTACCCGGGTGGAGCCACACTGTACGAGCAGTACTTC.

V is TRBV11-2 and J is TRBJ2-4; D gene uncertain. V was cut by 5 bases and J by 0 bases, with 8 bases left in between. This CDR3 has 14 residues. Germline V gene data show CDR1 as SGHAT and CDR2 as FQNNGV. As DNA, the CDR3 is TGTGCCAGCAGCCCGGTCACAGCCAAAAACATTCAGTACTTC. Translated, it gives CASSPVTAKNIQYF.

This clonotype was seen repeatedly, ten times or more. This chain connects TRBV3-1 to TRBJ2-7, with 9 bases lining up with TRBD1. The germline V gene has CDR1 LGHDT and CDR2 YNNKEL (reference sequence). The CDR3 length is 15 residues. Germline trimming cut 4 bases from V and 6 bases from J; bases unmatched to any gene: 10. The CDR3 protein is CASSPVRDRASEQYF. CDR3 nucleotide sequence: TGTGCCAGCAGCCCCGTCCGGGACAGGGCGTCCGAGCAGTACTTC.

This clonotype has a count of ten or more. The chain has TRBV15 and TRBJ2-5; 9 bases line up with TRBD2. CDR3 size: 17 residues. Germline trimming cut 5 bases from V and 2 bases from J; bases unmatched to any gene: 12. From germline, CDR1 is LNHNV and CDR2 YYDKDF (reference sequence). The CDR3 sequence: CATSSGRGTSGQETQYF. CDR3 coding DNA: TGTGCCACCAGCTCAGGCAGGGGTACTAGCGGGCAAGAGACCCAGTACTTC.

The chain couples TRBV30 to TRBJ1-1; 9 bases are a match to TRBD1. Per germline, CDR1 GTSNPN and CDR2 SVGIG (reference sequence). The length of the CDR3 is 16 residues. J lost 5 bases, V lost 5 bases, and 15 bases had no gene match. CDR3 nucleotide sequence: TGTGCCTGGCAAAAAGGCCGGGACAGGGTAAAGACTGAAGCTTTCTTT. Encoded protein: CAWQKGRDRVKTEAFF.

In its sample, this clonotype was seen many times. The V call is TRBV12-3 or TRBV12-4, the J call TRBJ2-1, with TRBD2 identical over 12 bases. The CDR3 is 15 amino acids. The V and J ends lost 6 bases and 6 bases, in that order; junction bases with no gene match: 6. The CDR3: CASRGTSGFGNEQFF. The CDR3 DNA sequence: TGTGCCAGCAGGGGGACTAGCGGGTTCGGCAATGAGCAGTTCTTC.

This clonotype has ten or more counts. The V gene is TRBV29-1, the J gene TRBJ1-1, with 8 bases fitting TRBD1. The CDR3 loop spans 12 amino acids. V lost 7 bases and J lost 6; bases outside the gene matches: 7. CDR1 SQVTM and CDR2 ANQGSEA come from the germline V gene. The CDR3 protein is CSAGQGVSEAFF. DNA for the CDR3: TGCAGCGCCGGACAGGGTGTATCTGAAGCTTTCTTT. The whole variable domain, filled in from reference TRBV29-1 and TRBJ1-1, reads SAVISQKPSRDICQRGTSLTIQCQVDSQVTMMFWYRQQPGQSLTLIATANQGSEATYESGFVIDKFPISRPNLTFSTLTVSNMSPEDSSIYLCSAGQGVSEAFFGQGTRLTVV.

At least ten counts were recorded for this clonotype. The V call is TRBV20-1, the J call TRBJ1-2; TRBD1 aligns across 7 bases. With V trimmed by 2 bases and J by 7 bases, 16 bases remained unmatched. Germline-derived CDR1 and CDR2 are DFQATT and SNEGSKA (reference sequence). The CDR3 runs 16 residues. Here the CDR3 reads CSARSLTSGTVGGYTF. CDR3 sequence (DNA): TGCAGTGCTAGAAGCCTAACTTCCGGGACAGTGGGTGGCTACACCTTC.

This clonotype was counted at least ten times. The rearrangement links TRBV5-1 to TRBJ1-6; 11 bases agree with TRBD1. With V trimmed by 4 bases and J by 4 bases, 10 bases remained unmatched. Germline V gives CDR1 SGHRS, CDR2 YFSETQ. CDR3 length: 18 amino acids. CDR3 sequence: CASSPGQGVRNYNSPLHF. The CDR3 bases are TGCGCCAGCAGCCCGGGACAGGGGGTCCGGAATTATAATTCACCCCTCCACTTT.

This clonotype was counted many times. The J gene is TRBJ1-5, the V gene TRBV5-5; TRBD1 is a possible D gene (5 bases). This CDR3 is built from 20 residues. Trimming left V 2 bases short and J 0 bases short, with 24 bases between. Germline V gene sequence: CDR1 SGHKS, CDR2 YYEKEE (reference sequence). CDR3 sequence (DNA): TGTGCCAGCAGCTTAGATCTGGGATTTGGGGCGAGATCTAGCAATCAGCCCCAGCATTTT. Amino acid sequence: CASSLDLGFGARSSNQPQHF.

Many counts were recorded for this clonotype. The chain couples TRBV5-6 to TRBJ1-1; 9 bases line up with TRBD1. The V segment lost 4 bases and the J segment 10 bases; nucleotides outside the gene matches: 8. The germline CDR1 and CDR2 sequences are SGHDT and YYEEEE. The CDR3 is 13 residues long. The CDR3 bases are TGTGCCAGCAGCGCCCGGGACAGGGACCGAGCTTTCTTT. Its protein product is CASSARDRDRAFF.

This clonotype was recorded at least ten times. The chain is built from TRBV15 and TRBJ2-5; 10 bases are shared with TRBD1. J was trimmed by 6 bases and V by 4 bases; bases with no gene match: 8. This CDR3 spans 15 amino acids. Germline V gives CDR1 LNHNV, CDR2 YYDKDF (reference sequence). The CDR3 is CATSKAGTGEKTQYF. In nucleotides, the CDR3 is TGTGCCACCAGCAAAGCCGGGACAGGGGAAAAGACCCAGTACTTC.

V and J are TRBV5-6 and TRBJ2-7; 8 bases are a match to TRBD2. In germline, CDR1 is SGHDT, CDR2 YYEEEE. V was pared by 3 bases and J by 5 bases, with 7 bases of the junction left unmatched. This CDR3 has 14 amino acids. CDR3 sequence (DNA): TGTGCCAGCAGCTGGGGGGCGCGGGGGGACGAGCAGTACTTC. Translated: CASSWGARGDEQYF.

This clonotype was observed many times. The J gene is TRBJ2-3, the V gene TRBV12-3 or TRBV12-4; 14 nucleotides align to TRBD2. With V trimmed by 2 bases and J by 6 bases, 4 bases remained unmatched. The CDR3 is 16 residues long. The CDR3 spells CASSLRLAGGGDTQYF. Here the CDR3 DNA reads TGTGCCAGCAGTTTACGACTAGCGGGAGGGGGGGATACGCAGTATTTT.

This clonotype was seen repeatedly, ten times or more. The rearrangement links TRBV24-1 to TRBJ2-7, with D perhaps matching TRBD1 (5 bases). Per germline, CDR1 KGHDR and CDR2 SFDVKD. V lost 0 bases and J 3 bases, leaving 11 bases between the germline ends. The CDR3 has 15 residues. The DNA for the CDR3 is TGTGCCACCAGTGATTTGCAGGGTGGGGTCTACGAGCAGTACTTC. The encoded protein is CATSDLQGGVYEQYF.

There are many counts of this clonotype. The gene calls are TRBV5-4 and TRBJ2-2, with D perhaps matching TRBD1 or TRBD2 (5 bases each). The CDR3 is 15 amino acids. Germline V gene data show CDR1 as SGHNT and CDR2 as YYREEE (reference sequence). The ends were cut back, 0 bases at V and 6 bases at J, with 12 bases in the middle. The CDR3 DNA sequence: TGTGCCAGCAGCTTGGTTATGGGGGTGGCCGGGGAGCTGTTTTTT. Amino acid sequence: CASSLVMGVAGELFF.

This clonotype is medium-sized within its sample. The CDR3 nucleotides read TGTGCCAGCGGAAACGGGGGGGCCGATGAGCAGTTCTTC. Its protein is CASGNGGADEQFF. The rearrangement joins TRBV28 to TRBJ2-1, with 8 positions matching TRBD2. V dropped 8 bases and J dropped 8; count of bases not matched to a gene: 8. The V gene's germline CDR1 is MDHEN and CDR2 SYDVKM. The CDR3 has 13 residues.

This clonotype was picked up many times. The rearrangement links TRBV20-1 to TRBJ1-2, with D possibly TRBD1 on 5 matching bases. The ends were cut back, 5 bases at V and 3 bases at J, with 16 bases in the middle. This CDR3 region has 14 residues. CDR1 is DFQATT, CDR2 SNEGSKA, per germline (reference sequence). The CDR3, as DNA: TGCAGTGCTGGGGGGGGACCCGCGGACTATGGCTACACCTTC. Its translation: CSAGGGPADYGYTF.